This T cell receptor beta chain was recovered during a study of shared clonotypes between healthy human individuals. Study details: For every donor, three CD4 naive, three CD4 memory, two CD8 naive and one CD8 memory plates were used.

Original data processing: As immunoSEQ supplied junction-only sequences (without quality scores), filtering differed. Profiled with immunoSEQ multiplex PCR; TCRdb holds only in-frame clones, not every one. V and J calls and clone size come straight from that table; D and trimming were deduced from the DNA. The table lists 850,000 to 1,200,000 clones, roughly 80% of them singletons. J gave up 5 bases and V 6 bases, and 6 bases lay outside the gene matches. The germline V gene has CDR1 MNHNS and CDR2 SASEGT. The CDR3 covers 14 residues. The chain couples TRBV6-1 to TRBJ1-5, with 8 bases matching TRBD1. The sequenced sample consisted of memory CD4+ T cells sorted from blood. Documented subset: CD45RA-negative fraction. The clonotype originates from a young man in good health. Here the CDR3 reads CASRDRVAYQPQHF. CDR3 DNA sequence: TGTGCCAGCAGGGACAGGGTGGCTTATCAGCCCCAGCATTTT.